The rows below give T cell receptor beta chains drawn from one sample of a study of cytomegalovirus exposure and HLA in healthy donors. TCRdb's table, derived via immunoSEQ multiplex PCR, lists solely in-frame clones and lacks some. The repertoire includes approximately 190,000 clones, approximately 80% of them detected once, and roughly 3.6% sits in the top ten. Source material: PBMCs. The receptors come from a man aged 40-50 years in good health and CMV-seropositive. Each CDR3 is given with its conserved first and last residue. A D gene is named only where the DNA matches it firmly. The size of a clone is reported for some rows only, either as once, few or many, or as a class for expanded clones.

size,D,V,J,DNA,CDR3
few,TRBD1,TRBV7-9,TRBJ1-2,TGTGCCAGCAGTCTCCGACAGGGAACTAACTATGGCTACACCTTC,CASSLRQGTNYGYTF
few,TRBD1,TRBV19,TRBJ1-6,TGTGCCAGTAGTAGAGGGACAGGGCTCGATTCACCCCTCCACTTT,CASSRGTGLDSPLHF
-,TRBD2,TRBV10-3,TRBJ2-1,TGTGCCACAGCGGGAGGCCCTGGAGGTGAGCAGTTCTTC,CATAGGPGGEQFF
-,TRBD2,TRBV5-1,TRBJ2-1,TGCGCCAGCAGCCCCCAGGGTGGGGGACTAGGGGGATACAATGAGCAGTTCTTC,CASSPQGGGLGGYNEQFF
-,TRBD2,TRBV2,TRBJ2-5,TGTGCCAGCAGTGTTGGCGGGAGGGCGGGTGAGACCCAGTACTTC,CASSVGGRAGETQYF
-,TRBD1,TRBV29-1,TRBJ2-3,TGCAGCGTTATTCGCGGACAGGGTACAGATACGCAGTATTTT,CSVIRGQGTDTQYF
-,-,TRBV4-3,TRBJ1-2,TGCGCCAGCAGCCAAGCAACAGGTCCTTACCACTATGGCTACACCTTC,CASSQATGPYHYGYTF
-,-,TRBV2,TRBJ2-3,TGTGCCAGCAGTGAGGGTCTAGAAACAGATACGCAGTATTTT,CASSEGLETDTQYF
-,-,TRBV7-8,TRBJ1-5,TGTGCCAGCAGCCCCGGACGGGAGGGGTTTCAGCTTTATAGCAATCAGCCCCAGCATTTT,CASSPGREGFQLYSNQPQHF
-,-,TRBV27,TRBJ2-7,TGTGCCAGCAGTACCTCGGGGGGCGGGCCTGGCGAGCAGTACTTC,CASSTSGGGPGEQYF
-,-,TRBV7-3,TRBJ1-1,TGTGCCAGCAGCTTAAGTGCGGGATCCCCAACTGAAGCTTTCTTT,CASSLSAGSPTEAFF
-,TRBD2,TRBV9,TRBJ2-1,TGTGCCAGCAGCGTAGCCGGGACTACCTACAATGAGCAGTTCTTC,CASSVAGTTYNEQFF
-,TRBD2,TRBV4-2,TRBJ2-1,TGTGCCAGCAGCCAAGAAGGGACTAGCGGGAGTAAAGAGCAGTTCTTC,CASSQEGTSGSKEQFF
-,TRBD1,TRBV5-4,TRBJ2-2,TGTGCCAGCAGCTTGGGGACAGGGGAGACCGGGGAGCTGTTTTTT,CASSLGTGETGELFF
-,-,TRBV18,TRBJ1-1,TGTGCCAGCTCACCCCGAGGCGGGGACTCAGGGGAAGCTTTCTTT,CASSPRGGDSGEAFF
once,-,TRBV23-1,TRBJ1-5,TGCGCCAAACGGCAGGGGCGATATAGCAATCAGCCCCAGCATTTT,CAKRQGRYSNQPQHF
-,TRBD1,TRBV5-1,TRBJ1-1,TGCGCCAGCAGCTCAGGGACAGGTCGGAACACTGAAGCTTTCTTT,CASSSGTGRNTEAFF
-,-,TRBV2,TRBJ2-4,TGTGCCAGCAGTGTAGCCGGCCAGGCATTAGCCAAAAACATTCAGTACTTC,CASSVAGQALAKNIQYF
-,-,TRBV10-3,TRBJ1-4,TGTGCCACAGGTCCGGCAGCCTCCTCGGAAAAACTGTTTTTT,CATGPAASSEKLFF
-,-,TRBV19,TRBJ1-5,TGTGCCAGTAGTATAGTTGGCCTCCAGGGCAATCAGCCCCAGCATTTT,CASSIVGLQGNQPQHF
-,-,TRBV10-1,TRBJ2-5,TGCGCCAGCAGTGGGGCCAGACAAGGGGACCAGTACTTC,CASSGARQGDQYF
-,-,TRBV6-1,TRBJ2-7,TGTGCCAGCAGTGAAAGGGGGACCGGCTACGAGCAGTACTTC,CASSERGTGYEQYF
-,TRBD2,TRBV6-4,TRBJ2-1,TGTGCCAGCAGTGTACTAGCGGGGTCCAATGAGCAGTTCTTC,CASSVLAGSNEQFF
once,-,TRBV30,TRBJ1-1,TGTGCCTGGAGTGTACTTGGGAGAAGGACTGAAGCTTTCTTT,CAWSVLGRRTEAFF
once,TRBD1,TRBV7-9,TRBJ2-7,TGTGCCAGCAGCCCGGGGGACAGGGTCTCCTACGAGCAGTACTTC,CASSPGDRVSYEQYF
-,TRBD1,TRBV29-1,TRBJ2-3,TGCAGCGCCGACAGGGGGCGGAACACAGATACGCAGTATTTT,CSADRGRNTDTQYF
-,TRBD2,TRBV10-3,TRBJ2-3,TGTGCCATCAGTGAGTCGTTAGCGGGGGGGCCAGATACGCAGTATTTT,CAISESLAGGPDTQYF
-,TRBD2,TRBV27,TRBJ2-7,TGTGCCAGCAGTGGGACTAGCGGCTACGAGCAGTACTTC,CASSGTSGYEQYF
few,-,TRBV4-1,TRBJ2-2,TGCGCCAGCAGCCACCTCCCGAGGAACACCGGGGAGCTGTTTTTT,CASSHLPRNTGELFF
-,TRBD1,TRBV4-1,TRBJ2-7,TGCGCCAGCAGCCAACGACCCGGACAGGGCGAATACGAGCAGTACTTC,CASSQRPGQGEYEQYF
-,-,TRBV5-5,TRBJ2-5,TGTGCCAGCAGCCCCGCCGGGACTCGCTTTGAGACCCAGTACTTC,CASSPAGTRFETQYF
-,TRBD1,TRBV6-6,TRBJ1-6,TGTGCCAGCAGTCGACAGGGGTATAATTCACCCCTCCACTTT,CASSRQGYNSPLHF
-,TRBD1,TRBV5-1,TRBJ1-4,TGCGCCACCGTCAGGGGGCGAGAAAAACTGTTTTTT,CATVRGREKLFF
-,TRBD2,TRBV9,TRBJ2-3,TGTGCCAGCAGCGCCGAGACTAGCGGGAGTAGGGCAGATACGCAGTATTTT,CASSAETSGSRADTQYF
few,TRBD1,TRBV10-3,TRBJ1-1,TGTGCCATCAGTACACTGACAGGGCCGAACACTGAAGCTTTCTTT,CAISTLTGPNTEAFF
-,-,TRBV29-1,TRBJ2-7,TGCAGCGTTGAAGACCTCTACGACGAGCAGTACTTC,CSVEDLYDEQYF
-,TRBD2,TRBV7-8,TRBJ2-1,TGTGCCAGCAGCTTTAGCGGGAGCGACTACAATGAGCAGTTCTTC,CASSFSGSDYNEQFF
-,-,TRBV4-3,TRBJ2-2,TGCGCCAGCAGCCAAGATGCAGCGGGCTACACCGGGGAGCTGTTTTTT,CASSQDAAGYTGELFF
-,-,TRBV5-6,TRBJ2-7,TGTGCCAGCAGCCCTAAAACCGAAGCCTACGAGCAGTACTTC,CASSPKTEAYEQYF
-,-,TRBV7-6,TRBJ2-1,TGTGCCAGCAGCTTCGTTACAGGGGAGGTTTCGGATGAGCAGTTCTTC,CASSFVTGEVSDEQFF
-,-,TRBV5-6,TRBJ2-1,TGTGCCAGCAGCTTGCGGGACTCCGATGGGAATGAGCAGTTCTTC,CASSLRDSDGNEQFF
-,-,TRBV5-4,TRBJ1-6,TGTGCCAGCAGCTTGGCCGCGGGGCGTAATTCACCCCTCCACTTT,CASSLAAGRNSPLHF
few,-,TRBV6-5,TRBJ1-5,TGTGCCAGCCAGCGCCCTGATCAGCCCCAGCATTTT,CASQRPDQPQHF
-,-,TRBV7-6,TRBJ2-2,TGTGCCAGCACAGGGACTTCCCAGGGGGAGCTGTTTTTT,CASTGTSQGELFF
-,-,TRBV5-4,TRBJ1-6,TGTGCCAGCAGCTTGGTCGTAGTATCACCCCTCCACTTT,CASSLVVVSPLHF
-,-,TRBV6-6,TRBJ2-7,TGTGCCAGCAGGGCAAGCGGAGGCCGATACGAGCAGTACTTC,CASRASGGRYEQYF
-,-,TRBV19,TRBJ2-3,TGTGCCAGTAGTATTTGGGACTCCATCACAGATACGCAGTATTTT,CASSIWDSITDTQYF
-,TRBD2,TRBV15,TRBJ2-7,TGTGCCACCAGCAGAGATTGGGGGCTAGCGGGTGGCGAGCAGTACTTC,CATSRDWGLAGGEQYF
-,TRBD2,TRBV5-4,TRBJ2-5,TGTGCCAGCAGCATCCGATTGGGGGGGGAGGAGACCCAGTACTTC,CASSIRLGGEETQYF
-,TRBD1,TRBV7-9,TRBJ1-5,TGTTCCAGCAGCCCAGGGACAGGGGCGGAGAGTCCCCAGCATTTT,CSSSPGTGAESPQHF
-,-,TRBV5-1,TRBJ2-2,TGCGCCAGCAGCTACGGGGGGCCTAACACCGGGGAGCTGTTTTTT,CASSYGGPNTGELFF